One sample yielded the 30 T cell receptor beta chains listed below, sequenced in a study of blood T cell repertoires in COVID-19. TCRdb keeps only in-frame clones here, not all; method: immunoSEQ multiplex PCR. The sample lists roughly 30,000 clones, roughly 89% seen once, with roughly 1.6% in the top ten. Sequencing used peripheral blood. The receptors shown here come from a man aged 55 to 70 with active COVID-19.

The V and J genes are TRBV6-5 and TRBJ1-5; TRBD1 matches at 9 bases. Losses at the gene ends were 0 bases for V and 4 bases for J; bases not matched to a gene: 1. Germline CDR1 and CDR2: MNHEY and SVGAGI. The CDR3 consists of 15 residues. The CDR3 region is CASSYSGQGNQPQHF. DNA for the CDR3: TGTGCCAGCAGTTACTCGGGACAGGGAAATCAGCCCCAGCATTTT.

This clone showed up just a few times. The rearrangement uses TRBV2 and TRBJ1-1; D ambiguous. Trimming shortened V by 7 bases and J by 0 bases, and 9 bases separated the two germline ends. The germline gives CDR1 SNHLY, CDR2 FYNNEI. The CDR3 is 13 amino acids. CDR3 loop: CASKEQMNTEAFF. CDR3 coding DNA: TGTGCCAGCAAAGAACAGATGAACACTGAAGCTTTCTTT.

V is TRBV9 and J is TRBJ2-7; possible D gene TRBD1, 6 bases. This CDR3 spans 15 amino acids. Between the trimmed V and J ends, which lost 0 bases and 7 bases, there was a span of 17 bases. The germline gives CDR1 SGDLS, CDR2 YYNGEE. The CDR3 is CASSVAAGTTGEQYF. CDR3 in DNA: TGTGCCAGCAGCGTAGCGGCCGGGACAACAGGGGAGCAGTACTTC.

This chain uses TRBV29-1 with TRBJ2-1, with TRBD1 as a possible D gene (6 bases). Germline CDR1 reads SQVTM; CDR2 reads ANQGSEA. Between the trimmed V and J ends, which lost 3 bases and 8 bases, there was a span of 14 bases. There are 13 residues in the CDR3. The CDR3 region is CSVDRGVNDEQFF. The CDR3 coding sequence is TGCAGCGTTGACAGGGGTGTTAATGATGAGCAGTTCTTC.

The chain recombines TRBV3-1 (or the pseudogene TRBV3-2) with TRBJ1-1; 9 bases fit TRBD1. Germline loops: CDR1 LGHDT, CDR2 YNNKEL (reference sequence). Trimming at V came to 3 bases and at J to 7 bases, leaving 9 bases not matched to a gene. The CDR3 spans 15 residues. CDR3 nucleotide sequence: TGTGCCAGCAGCCAGCCCCTACAGGGGGCAGTTGAAGCTTTCTTT. This sequence encodes CASSQPLQGAVEAFF.

CDR3 nucleotide sequence: TGCGCCAGCAGCCCAGGCGGAAGGGGGTATAATTCACCCCTCCACTTT. This codes for CASSPGGRGYNSPLHF. V is TRBV4-3 and J is TRBJ1-6, with D possibly TRBD1 on 6 matching bases. Trimming pared 4 bases from V and 4 bases from J, leaving 14 bases between. Germline loops: CDR1 LGHNA, CDR2 YSLEER. The CDR3 is 16 residues long.

In its sample, this clone was seen once. This chain links TRBV2 with TRBJ1-1; D gene uncertain. CDR1 and CDR2 from the germline V gene are SNHLY and FYNNEI. Trimming took 1 base from V and 1 from J, leaving 7 bases between them. The CDR3 spans 14 residues. CDR3 bases: TGTGCCAGCAGTGAAGTACGGAGGAACACTGAAGCTTTCTTT. Translated, it gives CASSEVRRNTEAFF.

The chain employs TRBV5-4 and TRBJ2-1; 10 positions agree with TRBD2. Germline CDR1 SGHNT, CDR2 YYREEE (reference sequence). The CDR3 totals 15 residues. Losses at the gene ends were 3 bases for V and 10 bases for J; bases not matched to a gene: 10. CDR3 loop: CASSSSGTSAWEQFF. In DNA form, the CDR3 reads TGTGCCAGCAGCTCATCCGGGACTAGCGCATGGGAGCAGTTCTTC.

This clone was seen a few times. The chain joins TRBV7-9 to TRBJ2-1, with D perhaps TRBD2 (6 bases). Germline CDR1 is SEHNR and CDR2 is FQNEAQ (reference sequence). The V end lost 8 bases, the J end lost 2 bases, and 13 bases lay between the germline ends. This CDR3 has 14 residues. The CDR3 loop is CASGSSATYNEQFF. CDR3 DNA sequence: TGTGCCAGCGGATCTAGCGCTACCTACAATGAGCAGTTCTTC.

This chain connects TRBV2 to TRBJ1-1; D perhaps matches TRBD1 (5 bases). Germline CDR1 reads SNHLY; CDR2 reads FYNNEI. V lost 7 bases to trimming and J lost 10 bases, with 28 bases between them. This CDR3 is built from 16 residues. The DNA of the CDR3 is TGTGCCAGCATGATGGGGGGTGAGTCGGCCAGGTCGGGAGCTTTCTTT. Translation: CASMMGGESARSGAFF.

This chain links TRBV5-6 with TRBJ2-5; tentative D call: TRBD2 (5 bases). The germline CDR1 and CDR2 sequences are SGHDT and YYEEEE. Deletions cut 4 bases from V and 5 bases from J, with 9 bases between. This CDR3 is built from 12 residues. CDR3 protein: CASSIRRETQYF. The CDR3 nucleotides are TGTGCCAGCAGCATCAGGAGGGAGACCCAGTACTTC. Full variable domain (outside the CDR3, taken from reference TRBV5-6 and TRBJ2-5): DAGVTQSPTHLIKTRGQQVTLRCSPKSGHDTVSWYQQALGQGPQFIFQYYEEEERQRGNFPDRFSGHQFPNYSSELNVNALLLGDSALYLCASSIRRETQYFGPGTRLLVL.

The V gene is TRBV28, the J gene TRBJ2-2; 8 nucleotides agree with TRBD2. Germline trimming cut 8 bases from V and 3 bases from J; bases unmatched to any gene: 8. The CDR3 runs 15 residues. Germline V gene data show CDR1 as MDHEN and CDR2 as SYDVKM. Here the CDR3 reads CASSGGLIDTGELFF. In nucleotides, the CDR3 is TGTGCCAGCTCGGGGGGGCTCATCGACACCGGGGAGCTGTTTTTT. The full variable domain, rest sourced from reference TRBV28 and TRBJ2-2, is DVKVTQSSRYLVKRTGEKVFLECVQDMDHENMFWYRQDPGLGLRLIYFSYDVKMKEKGDIPEGYSVSREKKERFSLILESASTNQTSMYLCASSGGLIDTGELFFGEGSRLTVL.

This clone was picked up a small number of times. The chain uses TRBV6-2 or TRBV6-3 and TRBJ1-5; D is ambiguous. Trimming stripped 7 bases from V and 6 bases from J, with 16 bases between. Germline V gene sequence: CDR1 MNHEY, CDR2 SVGEGT. This CDR3 has 14 residues. CDR3 nucleotide sequence: TGTGCCAGCACCCCCAGCTCCGGGTTTCAGCCCCAGCATTTT. Its translation is CASTPSSGFQPQHF.

This clone has a single count. This chain connects TRBV3-1 (or the pseudogene TRBV3-2) to TRBJ2-1; 15 bases line up with TRBD2. The germline CDR1 and CDR2 sequences are LGHDT and YNNKEL (reference sequence). The trim removed 4 bases at V and 7 bases at J, leaving 11 bases unmatched. The CDR3 runs 18 residues. The CDR3 DNA follows: TGTGCCAGCAGCCGCGGACTAGCGGGGGGGCCGAAGTCTAATGAGCAGTTCTTC. It specifies CASSRGLAGGPKSNEQFF.

In this sample, this clone turned up once. V is TRBV7-2 and J is TRBJ1-5; perhaps TRBD1 as D (6 bases). CDR3 length: 16 residues. V lost 4 bases and J 0 bases, leaving 13 bases between the germline ends. CDR1 and CDR2 from the germline V gene are SGHTA and FQGNSA. The DNA of the CDR3 is TGTGCCAGCAGCTCATCCACAGGGAATAGCAATCAGCCCCAGCATTTT. Translating it yields CASSSSTGNSNQPQHF.

This chain connects TRBV25-1 to TRBJ1-1, with a weak D call TRBD1 (5 bases). The CDR3 is 13 amino acids. V lost 1 base and J lost 3, with 6 bases in between. CDR1 and CDR2 from the germline V gene are MGHDK and SYGVNS. CDR3 loop: CASSESGDTEAFF. The CDR3 DNA is TGTGCCAGCAGTGAATCGGGGGACACTGAAGCTTTCTTT.

The gene calls are TRBV10-1 and TRBJ1-6; D is uncertain. V dropped 6 bases and J dropped 10 bases, with 16 bases sitting between them. Germline loops: CDR1 WNHNN, CDR2 SYGVQD (reference sequence). The CDR3 loop spans 14 amino acids. For the CDR3, the DNA is TGCGCCAGCAGCCCCCGGCAGGATGGCTCACCCCTCCACTTT. Its translation: CASSPRQDGSPLHF.

The V call is TRBV19, the J call TRBJ1-4, with 7 bases identical to TRBD1. The CDR3 runs 14 residues. CDR1 is LNHDA and CDR2 is SQIVND in the germline V gene (reference sequence). Trimming at V came to 7 bases and at J to 7 bases, leaving 9 bases not matched to a gene. The CDR3 coding sequence is TGTGCCAGTAATAACAGGGGCATTTTTGAAAAACTGTTTTTT. Its translation is CASNNRGIFEKLFF.

The chain combines TRBV5-1 with TRBJ2-3; D possibly corresponds to TRBD1 (5 bases). The CDR3 has 15 amino acids. In germline, CDR1 is SGHRS, CDR2 YFSETQ. Trimming removed 4 bases at V and 6 bases at J, with 18 bases between. The CDR3 loop reads CASSPVERGFDTQYF. The CDR3 region has the DNA TGCGCCAGCAGCCCAGTAGAAAGGGGATTCGATACGCAGTATTTT.

V gene TRBV2 combines with J gene TRBJ2-3; D gene ambiguous. This CDR3 spans 14 amino acids. Germline-derived CDR1 and CDR2 are SNHLY and FYNNEI. Trimming shortened V by 7 bases and J by 0 bases, and 11 bases separated the two germline ends. CDR3 in amino acids: CASTGSSSTDTQYF. The CDR3, as DNA: TGTGCCAGCACAGGCTCGTCTAGCACAGATACGCAGTATTTT.

This clone was detected only once. This chain connects TRBV19 to TRBJ1-5; no definite D call. V dropped 3 bases and J dropped 7 bases, with 10 bases sitting between them. CDR3 length: 13 residues. Germline CDR1 LNHDA, CDR2 SQIVND (reference sequence). CDR3 sequence: CASSIIGGQPQHF. Here the CDR3 DNA reads TGTGCCAGTAGTATTATTGGAGGCCAGCCCCAGCATTTT.

The chain has TRBV19 and TRBJ2-6; TRBD1 aligns across 7 bases. Losses at the gene ends were 0 bases for V and 0 bases for J; bases not matched to a gene: 8. Per the germline V gene, CDR1 is LNHDA and CDR2 is SQIVND (reference sequence). The CDR3 length is 19 residues. The CDR3 region has the DNA TGTGCCAGTAGTATAGAGGCAGGGGGAGTACTCTCTGGGGCCAACGTCCTGACTTTC. Translating gives CASSIEAGGVLSGANVLTF.

The chain uses TRBV14 and TRBJ2-7; no clear D. Deletions cut 0 bases from V and 0 bases from J, with 9 bases between. This CDR3 is 15 amino acids long. The germline V gene encodes CDR1 SGHDN and CDR2 FVKESK. In DNA, the CDR3 is TGTGCCAGCAGCCAAGATGCCTCCAGCTCCTACGAGCAGTACTTC. Protein: CASSQDASSSYEQYF.

This clone was seen a few times. The genes are TRBV10-2 and TRBJ2-7; 7 bases fit TRBD2. The CDR3 is 14 residues long. Germline-derived CDR1 and CDR2 are WSHSY and SAAADI. After removal of 7 bases from V and 2 bases from J, the junction contained 8 bases not matched to a gene. This CDR3 reads CASTPRGGTYEQYF. CDR3 DNA sequence: TGCGCCAGCACCCCCCGGGGAGGGACCTACGAGCAGTACTTC.

The genes are TRBV5-1 and TRBJ1-1; D perhaps matches TRBD1 (5 bases). CDR1 and CDR2 (germline): SGHRS, YFSETQ. V was clipped by 6 bases and J by 3 bases, with 15 bases between them. The CDR3 is 14 residues long. Here the CDR3 reads CASKQDLRDTEAFF. CDR3 bases: TGCGCCAGCAAACAGGACCTAAGGGACACTGAAGCTTTCTTT.

This clone was found once. The CDR3 nucleotides are TGTGCCAGCAGCTTAGATCCTGGACAGGGTCGGGAGCAGTACTTC. It encodes CASSLDPGQGREQYF. This rearrangement joins TRBV11-3 to TRBJ2-7; 8 bases agree with TRBD1. After removal of 0 bases from V and 7 bases from J, the junction contained 8 bases not matched to a gene. This CDR3 is built from 15 residues. Germline V gives CDR1 SGHNT, CDR2 YENEEA.

The chain employs TRBV2 and TRBJ2-1, with 9 nucleotides matching TRBD2. The CDR3 extends over 14 amino acids. Germline V gene sequence: CDR1 SNHLY, CDR2 FYNNEI. V lost 6 bases, J lost 4 bases, and 4 bases stayed unmatched. The CDR3 loop reads CASRSGGRYNEQFF. The CDR3 DNA reads TGTGCCAGCAGGAGCGGGGGGCGTTACAATGAGCAGTTCTTC.

The chain is built from TRBV7-2 and TRBJ1-1; possibly TRBD1 for D (6 bases). CDR3 length: 12 amino acids. The germline gives CDR1 SGHTA, CDR2 FQGNSA. V lost 1 base and J lost 10, with 10 bases in between. CDR3 in amino acids: CASSLVWGRAFF. The CDR3 coding sequence is TGTGCCAGCAGCTTAGTGTGGGGGCGAGCTTTCTTT.

This clone showed up just once. This chain joins TRBV3-1 (or the pseudogene TRBV3-2) and TRBJ2-7; 7 bases align to TRBD1. Germline CDR1 reads LGHDT; CDR2 reads YNNKEL (reference sequence). The CDR3 is 15 amino acids. With V trimmed by 4 bases and J by 6 bases, 12 bases remained unmatched. In DNA form, the CDR3 reads TGTGCCAGCAGCCCCCGTGAGGGGGCCCAGGTCGAGCAGTACTTC. Its translation: CASSPREGAQVEQYF.

V is TRBV4-1 and J is TRBJ2-7, with D hard to call. Trimming left V 2 bases short and J 1 base short, with 9 bases between. Looked up from germline, CDR1 is MGHRA and CDR2 is YSYEKL. This CDR3 is 14 amino acids long. The CDR3 loop reads CASSQWRGSYEQYF. In nucleotides, the CDR3 is TGCGCCAGCAGCCAATGGAGAGGTTCCTACGAGCAGTACTTC.